Listed here are 25 T cell receptor beta chains from one sample, sequenced in a study of shared clonotypes between healthy human individuals. Clones were read by immunoSEQ multiplex PCR, and TCRdb kept only the in-frame ones, dropping some. The table includes some 490,000 clones, 78% detected once. Sequenced material: PBMCs. The origin of the receptors is a woman aged 40 to 50 in good health. Some clones in this sample may be carry-over from other donors' samples.

The chain is built from TRBV5-6 and TRBJ2-1; tentative D call: TRBD1 (6 bases). Trimming took 0 bases from V and 0 from J, leaving 10 bases between them. The germline gives CDR1 SGHDT, CDR2 YYEEEE. This CDR3 contains 16 residues. CDR3 region: CASSLGRGNSYNEQFF. CDR3 bases: TGTGCCAGCAGCTTGGGCAGGGGTAACTCCTACAATGAGCAGTTCTTC.

This chain joins TRBV27 and TRBJ1-1; D not resolved. Trimming pared 6 bases from V and 6 bases from J, leaving 17 bases between. Germline CDR1 is MNHEY and CDR2 is SMNVEV (reference sequence). This CDR3 is 14 amino acids long. The CDR3 loop is CASRGGIGFSEAFF. CDR3 DNA sequence: TGTGCCAGCAGAGGAGGGATTGGGTTCTCTGAAGCTTTCTTT.

The chain combines TRBV4-2 with TRBJ2-5, with D uncertain. The end of the DNA aligns better with TRBJ2-7, so the J call may be wrong. The germline V gene encodes CDR1 LGHNA and CDR2 YNFKEQ. This CDR3 spans 14 amino acids. CDR3 DNA sequence: TGTGCCAGCAGCCCCCCCGCCCCGTGGGACGAGCAGTACTTC. Translating it yields CASSPPAPWDEQYF.

V gene TRBV27 combines with J gene TRBJ2-1; 7 nucleotides match TRBD1. Per the germline V gene, CDR1 is MNHEY and CDR2 is SMNVEV (reference sequence). The V segment lost 3 bases and the J segment 2 bases; nucleotides outside the gene matches: 1. The CDR3 sequence is 14 residues long. CDR3 loop: CASSFQGAYNEQFF. DNA of the CDR3: TGTGCCAGCAGTTTCCAGGGGGCCTACAATGAGCAGTTCTTC.

The CDR3 DNA follows: TGTGCCAGCAGCGTAGGAGCGGGGGACAATCAGCCCCAGCATTTT. It translates to CASSVGAGDNQPQHF. This chain joins TRBV9 and TRBJ1-5, with D possibly being TRBD1 (5 bases). V dropped 0 bases and J dropped 3 bases, with 10 bases sitting between them. Germline CDR1 and CDR2: SGDLS and YYNGEE. The CDR3 has 15 residues.

The CDR3 spells CASSSSGRPITDTQYF. CDR3 bases: TGCGCCAGCAGCTCTAGCGGGAGGCCCATCACAGATACGCAGTATTTT. The chain combines TRBV5-1 with TRBJ2-3; 11 nucleotides line up with TRBD2. The CDR3 spans 16 residues. J gave up 2 bases and V 3 bases, and 5 bases lay outside the gene matches. Germline assignment: CDR1 SGHRS and CDR2 YFSETQ.

This chain uses TRBV11-2 with TRBJ2-2, with 12 bases matching TRBD2. The CDR3 is 19 amino acids. V dropped 2 bases and J dropped 2; count of bases not matched to a gene: 9. The V gene's germline CDR1 is SGHAT and CDR2 FQNNGV. CDR3 bases: TGTGCCAGCAGCTTACGTCTCCCTAGCGGGAGGGCAAACACCGGGGAGCTGTTTTTT. Its protein is CASSLRLPSGRANTGELFF. Filled out from reference TRBV11-2 and TRBJ2-2, the complete variable domain reads EAGVAQSPRYKIIEKRQSVAFWCNPISGHATLYWYQQILGQGPKLLIQFQNNGVVDDSQLPKDRFSAERLKGVDSTLKIQPAKLEDSAVYLCASSLRLPSGRANTGELFFGEGSRLTVL.

The chain employs TRBV7-8 and TRBJ2-2; 11 positions agree with TRBD2. Trimming took 6 bases from V and 4 from J; bases not matched to a gene: 7. The CDR3 consists of 16 residues. In germline, CDR1 is SGHVS, CDR2 FQNEAQ. CDR3 protein: CASSKLAGAATGELFF. The CDR3 bases are TGTGCCAGCAGTAAACTAGCGGGAGCAGCCACCGGGGAGCTGTTTTTT. Full variable domain (outside the CDR3, taken from reference TRBV7-8 and TRBJ2-2): GAGVSQSPRYKVAKRGQDVALRCDPISGHVSLFWYQQALGQGPEFLTYFQNEAQLDKSGLPSDRFFAERPEGSVSTLKIQRTQQEDSAVYLCASSKLAGAATGELFFGEGSRLTVL.

Note on this clone: The sample carries other DNA sequences with the same CDR3. The chain carries TRBV5-4 and TRBJ1-3; D unresolved. Germline V CDR1 and CDR2: SGHNT, YYREEE (reference sequence). Trimming removed 0 bases from V and 4 bases from J, with 2 bases in between. The CDR3 is made up of 12 amino acids. CDR3 DNA: TGTGCCAGCAGCTTGGCGGGAAACACCATATATTTT. This translates into CASSLAGNTIYF.

This clone was counted once. This chain connects TRBV7-3 to TRBJ1-6; the D gene is possibly TRBD1 (5 bases). The CDR3 covers 14 residues. V was cut by 1 base and J by 7 bases, with 8 bases left in between. The germline CDR1 and CDR2 sequences are SGHTA and FQGTGA. As DNA, the CDR3 is TGTGCCAGCAGCTTAATGGGGGGGAATTCACCCCTCCACTTT. It yields the protein CASSLMGGNSPLHF.

This chain joins TRBV5-1 and TRBJ1-1; D is unresolved. Germline CDR1 reads SGHRS; CDR2 reads YFSETQ. The CDR3 is made up of 15 amino acids. The germline V and J ends were trimmed by 6 bases and 5 bases, with 20 bases remaining between them. CDR3 DNA sequence: TGCGCCAGCACCTCTGGTACAGATATGGGGACTGAAGCTTTCTTT. This codes for CASTSGTDMGTEAFF.

The chain links TRBV5-1 to TRBJ1-1; tentatively, D is TRBD1 (6 bases). Trimming shortened V by 4 bases and J by 2 bases, and 12 bases separated the two germline ends. The CDR3 runs 14 residues. CDR1 SGHRS and CDR2 YFSETQ come from the germline V gene. CDR3 sequence: CASSIGQLNTEAFF. In nucleotides, the CDR3 is TGCGCCAGCAGCATAGGACAGCTTAACACTGAAGCTTTCTTT.

This chain links TRBV5-6 with TRBJ1-1; a weak D match, TRBD1 (6 bases). Trimming took off 3 bases at V and 2 bases at J, with 14 bases between the two ends. Germline CDR1 and CDR2: SGHDT and YYEEEE. The CDR3 has 15 residues. The CDR3 nucleotides read TGTGCCAGCAGCTCCCTCGGGACACTTAACACTGAAGCTTTCTTT. Protein product: CASSSLGTLNTEAFF.

V and J are TRBV28 and TRBJ2-5, with 7 bases identical to TRBD2. The DNA end is more similar to TRBJ2-7, so the J call may be wrong. Germline V lookup: CDR1 MDHEN, CDR2 SYDVKM. CDR3 length: 13 residues. DNA of the CDR3: TGTGCCAGCAGTTTAGCGGGAGAGTACGAGCAGTACTTC. This gives the protein CASSLAGEYEQYF.

This chain links TRBV9 with TRBJ2-2; D not resolved. With 5 bases removed from V and 1 base from J, the gap between germline ends came to 12 bases. The CDR3 runs to 15 residues. CDR1 is SGDLS and CDR2 is YYNGEE in the germline V gene. The CDR3 region is CASSYLSKNTGELFF. DNA of the CDR3: TGTGCCAGCAGTTATCTAAGCAAGAACACCGGGGAGCTGTTTTTT. The whole variable domain, filled in from reference TRBV9 and TRBJ2-2, reads DSGVTQTPKHLITATGQRVTLRCSPRSGDLSVYWYQQSLDQGLQFLIQYYNGEERAKGNILERFSAQQFPDLHSELNLSSLELGDSALYFCASSYLSKNTGELFFGEGSRLTVL.

This clone was seen only a few times. This chain uses TRBV28 with TRBJ1-5; no reliable D call. Germline CDR1 is MDHEN and CDR2 is SYDVKM. The V end lost 8 bases, the J end lost 3 bases, and 17 bases lay between the germline ends. This CDR3 has 15 amino acids. Here the CDR3 reads CASYPGPRINQPQHF. The CDR3 DNA sequence: TGTGCCAGCTACCCCGGGCCTCGAATCAATCAGCCCCAGCATTTT.

J is TRBJ1-5 and V is TRBV2; D gene ambiguous. Trimming took 4 bases from V and 0 from J, leaving 7 bases between them. This CDR3 is built from 14 residues. CDR1 and CDR2 from the germline V gene are SNHLY and FYNNEI. CDR3 amino acids: CASSGARSNQPQHF. CDR3 DNA: TGTGCCAGCAGTGGGGCCCGTAGCAATCAGCCCCAGCATTTT.

V and J are TRBV2 and TRBJ2-3; D is uncertain. Germline-derived CDR1 and CDR2 are SNHLY and FYNNEI. The CDR3 runs to 13 residues. The V gene lost 3 bases and the J gene lost 2 bases, with 6 bases spanning the gap. CDR3 in amino acids: CASSEAYTDTQYF. The CDR3 DNA reads as TGTGCCAGCAGTGAGGCTTACACAGATACGCAGTATTTT.

The chain recombines TRBV5-1 with TRBJ2-5; possibly TRBD1 for D (7 bases). Trimming removed 3 bases from V and 5 bases from J, with 20 bases in between. The CDR3 extends over 16 amino acids. Germline V gene lookup returns CDR1 SGHRS and CDR2 YFSETQ. The CDR3 loop reads CASSSDLWQGGETQYF. In nucleotides, the CDR3 is TGCGCCAGCAGCTCCGATTTGTGGCAGGGGGGTGAGACCCAGTACTTC. The whole variable domain, filled in from reference TRBV5-1 and TRBJ2-5, reads KAGVTQTPRYLIKTRGQQVTLSCSPISGHRSVSWYQQTPGQGLQFLFEYFSETQRNKGNFPGRFSGRQFSNSRSEMNVSTLELGDSALYLCASSSDLWQGGETQYFGPGTRLLVL.

The rearrangement joins TRBV28 to TRBJ2-3; TRBD2 matches 10 bases. The germline CDR1 and CDR2 sequences are MDHEN and SYDVKM. The V gene end was trimmed by 6 bases and the J gene end by 6 bases; junction bases not matched to a gene: 9. The CDR3 loop spans 15 amino acids. The CDR3 region has the DNA TGTGCCAGCAGCCAATCCGGGACTAGCGTGGATACGCAGTATTTT. Protein sequence: CASSQSGTSVDTQYF.

This clone was seen only a few times. This sequence may be a read error, since a much larger clone differs from it by one base. V is TRBV30 and J is TRBJ1-1; D possibly corresponds to TRBD1 (5 bases). CDR1 is GTSNPN and CDR2 is SVGIG in the germline V gene (reference sequence). This CDR3 has 13 residues. V lost 2 bases to trimming and J lost 6 bases, with 13 bases between them. The CDR3: CAWSPRGSAEAFF. CDR3 bases: TGTGCCTGGAGTCCCCGGGGGAGCGCTGAAGCTTTCTTT.

This chain uses TRBV5-1 with TRBJ2-7; D may match TRBD1 or TRBD2 (5 bases each). This CDR3 has 14 residues. CDR1 is SGHRS and CDR2 is YFSETQ in the germline V gene. V shed 4 bases and J shed 2 bases, with 13 bases lying between them. The CDR3 nucleotides are TGCGCCAGCAGCGCCCAGGGAGATACCTACGAGCAGTACTTC. Its protein is CASSAQGDTYEQYF.

The genes are TRBV7-2 and TRBJ1-2; a weak D match, TRBD1 (5 bases). Trimming removed 0 bases from V and 8 bases from J, with 10 bases in between. The CDR3 has 13 residues. Germline CDR1 and CDR2: SGHTA and FQGNSA. CDR3 DNA sequence: TGTGCCAGCAGCTTAGCGGCGGGGCTCGGCTACACCTTC. This sequence encodes CASSLAAGLGYTF.

The chain employs TRBV11-2 and TRBJ1-4, with D maybe TRBD1 (5 bases). V was cut by 5 bases and J by 5 bases, with 12 bases left in between. The CDR3 loop spans 14 amino acids. Germline values: CDR1 SGHAT, CDR2 FQNNGV. The DNA of the CDR3 is TGTGCCAGCAGCCCCCGGGACGGGAATGAAAAACTGTTTTTT. Amino acid sequence: CASSPRDGNEKLFF.

The V gene is TRBV6-4, the J gene TRBJ1-5, with 8 bases matching TRBD1. Germline V lookup: CDR1 MRHNA, CDR2 SNTAGT. This CDR3 comprises 18 residues. Trimming at V came to 6 bases and at J to 1 base, leaving 14 bases not matched to a gene. This CDR3 is CASRGRGRGRVSNQPQHF. CDR3 coding DNA: TGTGCCAGCAGGGGCAGGGGCAGGGGGCGCGTGAGCAATCAGCCCCAGCATTTT.